This T cell receptor beta chain was recovered during a study of CD8+CD57+ T cells in acquired aplastic anemia. Study in general: DNA per sorted CD4+ or CD8+ sample ranged 0.2 to 27.4 ug, averaging around 3.1 ug. Mean read depth for CD4+ cells from healthy donors was around 11 million. Overall study results and limits: Patients and controls shared twenty-nine CD8+ CDR3 sequences.

As to this clonotype: Its target is not known.

TCR beta VDJ and CDR3 were profiled, and genomic DNA was the template. TCRdb re-called the reads with MiXCR, one entry per CDR3 protein. Of around 180,000 distinct CDR3 sequences listed, about 60% are singletons. Trimming pared 6 bases from V and 1 base from J, leaving 3 bases between. The CDR3 extends over 11 amino acids. CDR1 is ENHRY and CDR2 is SYGVKD in the germline V gene. V and J are TRBV10-3 and TRBJ2-5; D is undetermined. What was sequenced was sorted CD4+, CD8+, or CD8+CD57+ T cells (not recorded which) from PBMCs. This clonotype was sampled from a human donor in good health. CDR3 coding DNA: TGTGCCATCAGCTCCCAAGAGACCCAGTACTTC. Translation: CAISSQETQYF.